A selection of T cell receptor beta chains follows, all from one sample in a study of blood T cell repertoires in COVID-19. The repertoire was sequenced with immunoSEQ multiplex PCR; TCRdb's copy has only in-frame clones and lacks some. The sample carries 60,000 to 80,000 clones, approximately 85% recorded once. Input material: peripheral blood. These receptors were collected from a man in his forties or fifties with acute or convalescent COVID-19. Each CDR3 is given with its conserved first and last residue. Each record gives: D gene, V gene, J gene, clone size, CDR3 protein, CDR3 DNA. D genes are given only for firm matches. Expanded clones get a size class; other rows say once, few or many, or leave the size out.

TRBD2	TRBV5-4	TRBJ2-3	.	CASSRVSGAGTDTQYF	TGTGCCAGCAGCAGAGTAAGCGGGGCCGGCACAGATACGCAGTATTTT
TRBD1	TRBV6-1	TRBJ1-2	once	CASSGGTGNIPDYGYTF	TGTGCCAGCAGTGGGGGGACAGGGAATATTCCGGACTATGGCTACACCTTC
TRBD1	TRBV7-9	TRBJ1-1	.	CASTRDSMNTEAFF	TGTGCCAGCACCAGGGACAGCATGAACACTGAAGCTTTCTTT
.	TRBV15	TRBJ2-7	.	CATSRVEIQGPGYEQYF	TGTGCCACCAGCAGAGTCGAAATACAGGGTCCTGGGTACGAGCAGTACTTC
.	TRBV4-1	TRBJ1-6	.	CASSQAGINSPLHF	TGCGCCAGCAGCCAAGCAGGGATCAATTCACCCCTCCACTTT
.	TRBV11-1	TRBJ2-5	.	CASSDRRFWETQYF	TGTGCCAGCAGCGACCGCAGGTTCTGGGAGACCCAGTACTTC
TRBD1	TRBV27	TRBJ2-3	.	CASSTGTGVVDTQYF	TGTGCCAGCAGCACCGGGACAGGGGTTGTGGATACGCAGTATTTT
TRBD2	TRBV11-2	TRBJ2-1	.	CASSLEEGGGAYYNEQFF	TGTGCCAGCAGCTTAGAGGAGGGCGGGGGGGCTTATTACAATGAGCAGTTCTTC
TRBD1	TRBV7-2	TRBJ2-3	.	CASSLAGRGHSDTQYF	TGTGCCAGCAGCTTAGCCGGCAGGGGGCATTCAGATACGCAGTATTTT
.	TRBV10-2	TRBJ1-5	.	CASSRESNQPQHF	TGCGCCAGCAGCCGGGAAAGCAATCAGCCCCAGCATTTT
TRBD2	TRBV7-3	TRBJ2-7	.	CASSLRGGEALYEQYF	TGTGCCAGCAGCTTACGGGGGGGAGAAGCGCTCTACGAGCAGTACTTC
TRBD1	TRBV13	TRBJ2-2	.	CASSAGQGANTGELFF	TGTGCCAGCAGCGCTGGACAGGGGGCCAACACCGGGGAGCTGTTTTTT
TRBD2	TRBV18	TRBJ2-5	.	CASSPRTSSGETQYF	TGTGCCAGCTCACCTAGGACTAGTTCGGGCGAGACCCAGTACTTC
TRBD2	TRBV9	TRBJ2-1	.	CASSSRGGLYNEQFF	TGTGCCAGCAGCTCCCGGGGGGGCCTATACAATGAGCAGTTCTTC
TRBD1	TRBV7-2	TRBJ2-2	.	CASSLGTGWTGELFF	TGTGCCAGCAGCTTAGGGACAGGGTGGACCGGGGAGCTGTTTTTT
.	TRBV5-4	TRBJ2-5	.	CASSLPRDQETQYF	TGTGCCAGCAGCTTGCCCAGGGACCAAGAGACCCAGTACTTC
.	TRBV12-3/TRBV12-4	TRBJ1-6	.	CASRREGDSPLHF	TGTGCCAGCAGAAGGGAGGGCGATTCACCCCTCCACTTT
TRBD2	TRBV5-4	TRBJ2-5	.	CASSSRTSGGAETQYF	TGTGCCAGCAGCTCGCGGACTAGCGGGGGGGCGGAGACCCAGTACTTC
.	TRBV3-1/TRBV3-2	TRBJ2-1	.	CASSLTLSPTYNEQFF	TGTGCCAGCAGTCTAACCCTGAGCCCCACCTACAATGAGCAGTTCTTC
.	TRBV5-4	TRBJ2-5	.	CASSLDSGIETQYF	TGTGCCAGCAGCTTGGATTCAGGGATAGAGACCCAGTACTTC
.	TRBV6-5	TRBJ1-1	.	CASSYFTGNTEAFF	TGTGCCAGCAGTTACTTTACAGGGAACACTGAAGCTTTCTTT
.	TRBV24-1	TRBJ2-5	.	CATSDPQDSQETQYF	TGTGCCACCAGTGACCCCCAGGACAGCCAAGAGACCCAGTACTTC
.	TRBV24-1	TRBJ1-5	.	CATSSGGNQPQHF	TGTGCCACCAGTAGCGGTGGCAATCAGCCCCAGCATTTT
.	TRBV9	TRBJ1-2	few	CASSVRPGDYGYTF	TGTGCCAGCAGCGTTCGGCCGGGGGACTATGGCTACACCTTC
.	TRBV4-2	TRBJ2-5	.	CASSQDSPGGQETQYF	TGTGCCAGCAGCCAAGATTCTCCCGGAGGCCAAGAGACCCAGTACTTC
.	TRBV11-2	TRBJ2-3	.	CASSYQITDTQYF	TGTGCCAGCAGCTATCAGATCACAGATACGCAGTATTTT